The 21 T cell receptor beta chains in this list originate from one sample, sequenced in a study of shared clonotypes between healthy human individuals. Using immunoSEQ multiplex PCR, the repertoire was profiled, and TCRdb retains in-frame clones only, with some absent. The table lists approximately 710,000 clones, about 92% of them singletons. Sequencing was done on a sample of memory CD8+ T cells from PBMCs. Documented subset: CD45RO+ cells pooled with CCR7-negative TemRA cells. The receptor source for this set is a man aged 18-30 years in good health. Some clones in this sample may be carry-over from other donors' samples.

The chain is built from TRBV7-2 and TRBJ2-5; D is ambiguous. Germline assignment: CDR1 SGHTA and CDR2 FQGNSA. The CDR3 has 12 amino acids. Trimming pared 0 bases from V and 4 bases from J, leaving 3 bases between. CDR3 coding DNA: TGTGCCAGCAGCTTAGCGAGAGAGACCCAGTACTTC. It yields the protein CASSLARETQYF.

The V gene is TRBV27, the J gene TRBJ2-7; TRBD1 is a possible D gene (5 bases). Germline V gene lookup returns CDR1 MNHEY and CDR2 SMNVEV (reference sequence). V dropped 0 bases and J dropped 3 bases, with 15 bases sitting between them. The CDR3 spans 16 residues. For the CDR3, the DNA is TGTGCCAGCAGTTTATCTTTCGGCGACAGAGACTACGAGCAGTACTTC. This encodes CASSLSFGDRDYEQYF.

The V gene is TRBV4-1, the J gene TRBJ2-3, with 14 bases lining up with TRBD2. The V gene's germline CDR1 is MGHRA and CDR2 YSYEKL. The ends lost 1 base at V and 6 bases at J; junction bases unmatched: 12. This CDR3 is built from 19 residues. In DNA, the CDR3 is TGCGCCAGCAGCCAAGTCTCGGGACTAGCGGGAGAAGGTTGGGATACGCAGTATTTT. Its translation: CASSQVSGLAGEGWDTQYF.

The rearrangement links TRBV19 to TRBJ2-4; 8 bases agree with TRBD2. Germline V CDR1 and CDR2: LNHDA, SQIVND (reference sequence). The V and J ends lost 5 bases and 3 bases, in that order; junction bases with no gene match: 9. CDR3 length: 16 residues. The CDR3 loop is CASSPLAGEDKNIQYF. The CDR3 nucleotides read TGTGCCAGTAGTCCCCTAGCGGGCGAGGACAAAAACATTCAGTACTTC. The complete variable domain, with remaining parts taken from reference TRBV19 and TRBJ2-4, reads DGGITQSPKYLFRKEGQNVTLSCEQNLNHDAMYWYRQDPGQGLRLIYYSQIVNDFQKGDIAEGYSVSREKKESFPLTVTSAQKNPTAFYLCASSPLAGEDKNIQYFGAGTRLSVL.

The V gene is TRBV15, the J gene TRBJ2-5; 13 bases are shared with TRBD2. After removal of 3 bases from V and 2 bases from J, the junction contained 6 bases not matched to a gene. This CDR3 has 17 amino acids. Germline V gene lookup returns CDR1 LNHNV and CDR2 YYDKDF (reference sequence). CDR3 sequence reads: CATSSELAGGPQETQYF. The CDR3 DNA is TGTGCCACCAGCAGCGAACTAGCGGGAGGGCCTCAAGAGACCCAGTACTTC.

The chain is built from TRBV6-5 and TRBJ2-7, with D tentatively TRBD2 (6 bases). Germline CDR1 is MNHEY and CDR2 is SVGAGI. There are 15 residues in the CDR3. V shed 0 bases and J shed 5 bases, with 14 bases lying between them. CDR3: CASSYSRGLGNEQYF. Written as DNA, the CDR3 is TGTGCCAGCAGTTACTCGCGGGGATTAGGGAACGAGCAGTACTTC.

The gene calls are TRBV27 and TRBJ2-3, with TRBD2 matching 14 bases. The CDR3 is made up of 14 amino acids. The trim removed 5 bases at V and 7 bases at J, leaving 2 bases unmatched. From germline, CDR1 is MNHEY and CDR2 SMNVEV (reference sequence). CDR3 DNA: TGTGCCAGCAGTGGGACTAGCGGGAGTAATACGCAGTATTTT. Translating it yields CASSGTSGSNTQYF.

Written as DNA, the CDR3 is TGCGCCAGCAGCCAGGGTCGGGCTTTCTTT. Translated: CASSQGRAFF. The V and J genes are TRBV4-3 and TRBJ1-1; D uncertain. Trimming pared 3 bases from V and 11 bases from J, leaving 7 bases between. The length of the CDR3 is 10 residues. Per germline, CDR1 LGHNA and CDR2 YSLEER.

This sequence joins TRBV13 and TRBJ2-1, with D maybe TRBD2 (6 bases). The CDR3 has 14 residues. Germline values: CDR1 PRHDT, CDR2 FYEKMQ (reference sequence). Trimming removed 4 bases at V and 4 bases at J, with 11 bases between. CDR3 protein: CASSSGELYNEQFF. The CDR3 DNA sequence: TGTGCCAGCAGCTCGGGAGAGTTGTACAATGAGCAGTTCTTC. Full variable domain (remainder filled in from reference TRBV13 and TRBJ2-1): AAGVIQSPRHLIKEKRETATLKCYPIPRHDTVYWYQQGPGQDPQFLISFYEKMQSDKGSIPDRFSAQQFSDYHSELNMSSLELGDSALYFCASSSGELYNEQFFGPGTRLTVL.

The chain uses TRBV28 and TRBJ2-7, with a tentative D call TRBD1 (5 bases). V was clipped by 4 bases and J by 2 bases, with 18 bases between them. CDR1 and CDR2 (germline): MDHEN, SYDVKM. The CDR3 covers 16 residues. CDR3 loop: CASSSEQESSPYEQYF. CDR3 bases: TGTGCCAGCAGTTCTGAACAGGAAAGTTCACCCTACGAGCAGTACTTC.

The chain employs TRBV5-8 and TRBJ2-7, with D perhaps matching TRBD1 or TRBD2 (5 bases each). The CDR3 runs to 13 residues. Germline V CDR1 and CDR2: SGHTS, YDEGEE. V was cut by 3 bases and J by 3 bases, with 10 bases left in between. The CDR3 DNA is TGTGCCAGCAGCTCCCCGAGGGGCTACGAGCAGTACTTC. Translation: CASSSPRGYEQYF.

This chain connects TRBV10-3 to TRBJ1-1; D ambiguous. Germline CDR1 and CDR2: ENHRY and SYGVKD. Trimming removed 3 bases at V and 4 bases at J, with 12 bases between. The CDR3 covers 14 residues. Here the CDR3 DNA reads TGTGCCATCAGTGATCCACCCGAAGGCACTGAAGCTTTCTTT. The encoded protein is CAISDPPEGTEAFF.

This rearrangement joins TRBV5-4 to TRBJ2-7; 9 nucleotides match TRBD1. The J segment lost 3 bases and the V segment lost 3 bases, leaving 4 bases of the junction unmatched. The V gene's germline CDR1 is SGHNT and CDR2 YYREEE (reference sequence). The CDR3 runs 14 residues. In nucleotides, the CDR3 is TGTGCCAGCAGCTCCCGGGGACAGGGCTACGAGCAGTACTTC. This codes for CASSSRGQGYEQYF.

This chain joins TRBV28 and TRBJ2-1; possibly TRBD1 for D (5 bases). The germline V gene encodes CDR1 MDHEN and CDR2 SYDVKM. CDR3 length: 13 amino acids. Trimming left V 6 bases short and J 8 bases short, with 14 bases between. CDR3 in DNA: TGTGCCAGCAGCCACACCTCGACAGATGAGCAGTTCTTC. Translating it yields CASSHTSTDEQFF.

The chain employs TRBV19 and TRBJ2-5; 7 positions match TRBD1. Germline CDR1 and CDR2: LNHDA and SQIVND (reference sequence). The CDR3 length is 14 residues. The junction had 8 bases not matched to a gene; V was cut back by 5 bases and J by 5 bases. This chain's CDR3 is CASSLADRAETQYF. Written as DNA, the CDR3 is TGTGCCAGTAGTCTCGCCGACAGGGCTGAGACCCAGTACTTC.

The chain couples TRBV5-6 to TRBJ2-7; 7 bases line up with TRBD2. The CDR3 sequence is 12 residues long. Trimming at V came to 4 bases and at J to 5 bases, leaving 3 bases not matched to a gene. The germline V gene encodes CDR1 SGHDT and CDR2 YYEEEE. The CDR3 DNA reads as TGTGCCAGCAGCCGGGGAGGGGACGAGCAGTACTTC. This sequence encodes CASSRGGDEQYF.

This sequence joins TRBV19 and TRBJ2-1; no clear D gene. Germline CDR1 and CDR2: LNHDA and SQIVND (reference sequence). The CDR3 has 12 amino acids. V gave up 5 bases and J gave up 6 bases, with 8 bases separating them. The CDR3 spells CASSSPSNEQFF. The CDR3 DNA follows: TGTGCCAGTAGTTCCCCCTCCAATGAGCAGTTCTTC.

This clone occurred many times. The V and J genes are TRBV28 and TRBJ2-3; 7 positions match TRBD2. Losses at the gene ends were 2 bases for V and 5 bases for J; bases not matched to a gene: 13. CDR3 length: 17 residues. Germline CDR1 reads MDHEN; CDR2 reads SYDVKM. The CDR3 spells CASSLGKLATYRDTQYF. In DNA form, the CDR3 reads TGTGCCAGCAGTTTAGGAAAACTAGCGACATACCGAGATACGCAGTATTTT. Full variable domain (remainder filled in from reference TRBV28 and TRBJ2-3): DVKVTQSSRYLVKRTGEKVFLECVQDMDHENMFWYRQDPGLGLRLIYFSYDVKMKEKGDIPEGYSVSREKKERFSLILESASTNQTSMYLCASSLGKLATYRDTQYFGPGTRLTVL.

This rearrangement joins TRBV7-9 to TRBJ1-2; the D is unclear. Germline V lookup: CDR1 SEHNR, CDR2 FQNEAQ (reference sequence). The CDR3 has 13 residues. Trimming removed 5 bases at V and 4 bases at J, with 11 bases between. In DNA, the CDR3 is TGTGCCAGCAGCCCTGAATGGCGCTATGGCTACACCTTC. Its translation: CASSPEWRYGYTF.

V is TRBV7-9 and J is TRBJ2-1; D tentatively reads TRBD1 or TRBD2 (5 bases each). The V end lost 1 base, the J end lost 12 bases, and 25 bases lay between the germline ends. Germline V gene sequence: CDR1 SEHNR, CDR2 FQNEAQ (reference sequence). This CDR3 has 17 amino acids. As DNA, the CDR3 is TGTGCCAGCAGCTTAGTGGGGGTAACCCCAGGGTCAGAGGGGCAGTTCTTC. It is translated as CASSLVGVTPGSEGQFF.

V and J are TRBV18 and TRBJ2-7, with 7 bases aligning to TRBD1. The CDR3 totals 14 residues. Trimming cost V 7 bases and J 2 bases; bases outside gene matches: 8. The germline V gene has CDR1 KGHSH and CDR2 LQKENI. The CDR3 reads CASCDRDSPYEQYF. CDR3 coding DNA: TGTGCCAGCTGTGACCGGGACAGCCCCTACGAGCAGTACTTC.